This passage covers 20 T cell receptor beta chains from one sample sequenced in a study of CD8 T cells in ankylosing spondylitis. Using its own MiXCR run on the 5' RACE reads, TCRdb lists one record per CDR3 protein. This repertoire shows some 130,000 distinct CDR3 sequences, around 7.9% found once; its top ten account for around 11%. Sequencing was done on a sample of blood, either unsorted or a sorted T cell fraction (not recorded which). The source is a female donor with ankylosing spondylitis or in good health (not recorded which).

At least ten counts were recorded for this clonotype. The genes are TRBV27 and TRBJ2-1; 10 nucleotides line up with TRBD2. The V gene end was trimmed by 0 bases and the J gene end by 8 bases; junction bases not matched to a gene: 4. Germline CDR1 MNHEY, CDR2 SMNVEV (reference sequence). The CDR3 is 15 residues long. The CDR3 is CASSLSAGGLDEQFF. CDR3 in DNA: TGTGCCAGCAGTTTATCAGCGGGGGGGCTTGATGAGCAGTTCTTC.

This clonotype was counted at least ten times. The rearrangement uses TRBV5-1 and TRBJ2-1; D perhaps matches TRBD1 (5 bases). Trimming pared 2 bases from V and 4 bases from J, leaving 10 bases between. CDR1 and CDR2 (germline): SGHRS, YFSETQ. The length of the CDR3 is 14 residues. CDR3 in DNA: TGCGCCAGCAGCTTACAGGCTCCTTACAATGAGCAGTTCTTC. This encodes CASSLQAPYNEQFF.

This clonotype was seen ten or more times. The chain joins TRBV6-1 to TRBJ1-1; 8 nucleotides match TRBD1. V was clipped by 6 bases and J by 3 bases; unmatched bases: 6. CDR1 and CDR2 from the germline V gene are MNHNS and SASEGT. There are 14 residues in the CDR3. This CDR3 reads CASSRQGRDTEAFF. DNA of the CDR3: TGTGCCAGCAGCAGACAGGGGCGGGACACTGAAGCTTTCTTT.

This clonotype was counted a few times. The chain joins TRBV7-9 to TRBJ1-1, with D perhaps TRBD1 (5 bases). The CDR3 sequence is 12 residues long. Germline assignment: CDR1 SEHNR and CDR2 FQNEAQ (reference sequence). V was cut by 6 bases and J by 8 bases, with 13 bases left in between. The CDR3 spells CASRQTGFEAFF. CDR3 DNA sequence: TGTGCCAGCAGACAAACAGGATTCGAAGCTTTCTTT.

This clonotype has ten or more counts. CDR3 loop: CSARPVGQRNYGYTF. The CDR3 DNA reads TGCAGTGCTAGGCCAGTGGGACAGCGGAACTATGGCTACACCTTC. This sequence joins TRBV20-1 and TRBJ1-2; 7 nucleotides align to TRBD1. Unmatched junction bases numbered 9, after V lost 3 bases and J lost 2 bases. Germline CDR1 and CDR2: DFQATT and SNEGSKA (reference sequence). This CDR3 contains 15 residues.

This clonotype has ten or more counts. The chain recombines TRBV15 with TRBJ1-5, with D possibly TRBD1 on 5 matching bases. V lost 7 bases and J lost 4, with 14 bases in between. The CDR3 consists of 14 residues. Germline assignment: CDR1 LNHNV and CDR2 YYDKDF (reference sequence). CDR3 sequence: CATTGGRGNQPQHF. The CDR3 bases are TGTGCCACCACGGGGGGGAGAGGGAATCAGCCCCAGCATTTT. Full variable domain (outside the CDR3, taken from reference TRBV15 and TRBJ1-5): DAMVIQNPRYQVTQFGKPVTLSCSQTLNHNVMYWYQQKSSQAPKLLFHYYDKDFNNEADTPDNFQSRRPNTSFCFLDIRSPGLGDTAMYLCATTGGRGNQPQHFGDGTRLSIL.

In this sample, this clonotype turned up many times. The chain carries TRBV10-2 and TRBJ1-5; 8 bases are a match to TRBD1. Trimming took 3 bases from V and 7 from J; bases not matched to a gene: 11. The germline gives CDR1 WSHSY, CDR2 SAAADI. The CDR3 has 16 amino acids. CDR3 DNA: TGCGCCAGCAGTGAACCCGGGACAGGAAATCTCCAGCCCCAGCATTTT. Its protein product is CASSEPGTGNLQPQHF.

The chain couples TRBV15 to TRBJ2-2; D possibly corresponds to TRBD1 (5 bases). The CDR3 sequence is 13 residues long. Trimming shortened V by 6 bases and J by 5 bases, and 10 bases separated the two germline ends. In germline, CDR1 is LNHNV, CDR2 YYDKDF (reference sequence). CDR3 coding DNA: TGTGCCACCAGGGTTAGGGGTACCGGGGAGCTGTTTTTT. Amino acid sequence: CATRVRGTGELFF.

In this sample, this clonotype turned up many times. The CDR3 region has the DNA TGCAGTGCTAGAGATAGGTATACGCAGTATTTT. It yields the protein CSARDRYTQYF. V usage is TRBV20-1 and J usage is TRBJ2-3; no firm D call. Trimming took 0 bases from V and 7 from J, leaving 5 bases between them. This CDR3 comprises 11 residues. Germline V gene sequence: CDR1 DFQATT, CDR2 SNEGSKA (reference sequence).

This clonotype occurred a few times. The chain couples TRBV11-2 to TRBJ2-3, with 11 bases that match TRBD2. Trimming removed 6 bases from V and 8 bases from J; junction bases left unmatched: 7. Looked up from germline, CDR1 is SGHAT and CDR2 is FQNNGV. The CDR3 covers 14 residues. CDR3 nucleotide sequence: TGTGCCAGCAGAGAGACTAGCGGGGTGGCTACGCAGTATTTT. It translates to CASRETSGVATQYF.

This clonotype has a count of ten or more. The chain has TRBV25-1 and TRBJ1-6, with D unclear. There are 15 residues in the CDR3. Trimming took off 7 bases at V and 0 bases at J, with 10 bases between the two ends. Germline V gives CDR1 MGHDK, CDR2 SYGVNS. As DNA, the CDR3 is TGTGCCAGCATAGCGGGGAGCTCCTATAATTCACCCCTCCACTTT. Translation: CASIAGSSYNSPLHF.

The V call is TRBV20-1, the J call TRBJ2-3; no clear D gene. CDR1 is DFQATT, CDR2 SNEGSKA, per germline (reference sequence). The CDR3 loop spans 13 amino acids. Trimming cost V 3 bases and J 6 bases, with 13 bases left between them. DNA of the CDR3: TGCAGTGCTAGGAGGCCAGGTGTGGATACGCAGTATTTT. Translating it yields CSARRPGVDTQYF.

This clonotype was seen ten or more times. The rearrangement joins TRBV6-1 to TRBJ1-5; D gene ambiguous. V was cut by 0 bases and J by 8 bases, with 8 bases left in between. The CDR3 is made up of 13 amino acids. Germline V CDR1 and CDR2: MNHNS, SASEGT. CDR3 in amino acids: CASSEAAPEPQHF. The DNA for the CDR3 is TGTGCCAGCAGTGAAGCAGCACCCGAGCCCCAGCATTTT.

At least ten counts were recorded for this clonotype. This chain links TRBV7-2 with TRBJ1-1, with 8 bases identical to TRBD1. The V gene's germline CDR1 is SGHTA and CDR2 FQGNSA. V gave up 4 bases and J gave up 3 bases; unmatched junction bases: 4. The CDR3 covers 14 residues. The CDR3 region is CASSSGQGYTEAFF. The CDR3 coding sequence is TGTGCCAGCAGCTCCGGACAGGGATACACTGAAGCTTTCTTT.

The table lists this clonotype with a few counts. The genes are TRBV7-9 and TRBJ2-1; a possible D gene is TRBD2 (6 bases). V dropped 3 bases and J dropped 8 bases, with 17 bases sitting between them. CDR1 is SEHNR and CDR2 is FQNEAQ in the germline V gene (reference sequence). The CDR3 runs to 15 residues. The CDR3 DNA follows: TGTGCCAGCAGCTTGAGTGGGGCGGGGCCTGATGAGCAGTTCTTC. Amino acids: CASSLSGAGPDEQFF.

The sample holds many counts of this clonotype. This chain joins TRBV5-1 and TRBJ2-3; 9 bases agree with TRBD1. The CDR3 length is 17 residues. V lost 4 bases and J lost 6; bases outside the gene matches: 15. CDR1 is SGHRS, CDR2 YFSETQ, per germline. The CDR3 protein is CASSPTSGTGYDDTQYF. The DNA of the CDR3 is TGCGCCAGCAGCCCTACCTCCGGGACAGGGTACGACGATACGCAGTATTTT.

This clonotype showed up many times. The chain joins TRBV4-1 to TRBJ2-1; D is unresolved. CDR1 is MGHRA, CDR2 YSYEKL, per germline. V was clipped by 5 bases and J by 5 bases, with 19 bases between them. The CDR3 has 16 amino acids. As DNA, the CDR3 is TGCGCCAGCAGCGTAGGCCGTTGGACCGATGACAATGAGCAGTTCTTC. Amino acids: CASSVGRWTDDNEQFF.

Many counts were recorded for this clonotype. This chain connects TRBV4-1 to TRBJ2-1; a weak D match, TRBD2 (5 bases). This CDR3 is built from 15 residues. V was pared by 3 bases and J by 9 bases, with 18 bases between. Looked up from germline, CDR1 is MGHRA and CDR2 is YSYEKL. The CDR3 loop reads CASSHGIGVVGEQFF. The CDR3 nucleotides are TGCGCCAGCAGCCACGGGATTGGTGTGGTCGGTGAGCAGTTCTTC.

This clonotype was seen many times. The chain has TRBV20-1 and TRBJ1-2; TRBD1 is a possible D gene (6 bases). The CDR3 is made up of 15 amino acids. Looked up from germline, CDR1 is DFQATT and CDR2 is SNEGSKA (reference sequence). Trimming removed 3 bases at V and 2 bases at J, with 16 bases between. This CDR3 is CSASNERDNNYGYTF. Written as DNA, the CDR3 is TGCAGTGCTAGTAATGAAAGGGACAACAACTATGGCTACACCTTC.

Ten or more counts support this clonotype. The V gene is TRBV9, the J gene TRBJ1-5, with a possible D match to TRBD1 (5 bases). CDR3 length: 14 amino acids. Per germline, CDR1 SGDLS and CDR2 YYNGEE. V shed 0 bases and J shed 9 bases, with 13 bases lying between them. The CDR3 loop reads CASSVGDSGTPQHF. DNA for the CDR3: TGTGCCAGCAGCGTAGGCGACAGTGGGACGCCCCAGCATTTT.